This T cell receptor beta chain derives from a study of graft-versus-host responses after intestinal transplantation. The table lists this clone with a count of one. Its antigen is undetermined. Generated by immunoSEQ multiplex PCR, the TCRdb table keeps only in-frame clones and is missing some. The data show 95,000 to 110,000 clones, roughly 87% seen once. This CDR3 contains 14 residues. The V end lost 7 bases, the J end lost 2 bases, and 14 bases lay between the germline ends. Germline values: CDR1 SNHLY, CDR2 FYNNEI. The clonotype originates from a human donor who received an intestinal transplant. The V gene is TRBV2, the J gene TRBJ2-5; D gene unclear. The sample was unstimulated CD4+ T cells sorted from spleen or lymph node cells, taken before intestinal transplant. The CDR3 bases are TGTGCCAGCATAAGGTCGGCTATACAAGAGACCCAGTACTTC. Protein product: CASIRSAIQETQYF. The full variable domain, with the rest looked up from reference TRBV2 and TRBJ2-5, is EPEVTQTPSHQVTQMGQEVILRCVPISNHLYFYWYRQILGQKVEFLVSFYNNEISEKSEIFDDQFSVERPDGSNFTLKIRSTKLEDSAMYFCASIRSAIQETQYFGPGTRLLVL.